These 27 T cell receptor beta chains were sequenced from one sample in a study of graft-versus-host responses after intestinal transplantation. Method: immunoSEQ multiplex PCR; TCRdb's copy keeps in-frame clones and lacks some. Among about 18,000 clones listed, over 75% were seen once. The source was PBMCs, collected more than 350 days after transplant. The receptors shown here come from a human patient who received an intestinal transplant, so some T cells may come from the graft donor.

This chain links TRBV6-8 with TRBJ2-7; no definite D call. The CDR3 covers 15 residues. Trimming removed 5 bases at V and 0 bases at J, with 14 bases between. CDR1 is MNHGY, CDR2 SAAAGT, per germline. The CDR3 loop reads CASSEEVSGSYEQYF. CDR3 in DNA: TGTGCCAGCAGTGAAGAAGTCAGTGGCTCCTACGAGCAGTACTTC.

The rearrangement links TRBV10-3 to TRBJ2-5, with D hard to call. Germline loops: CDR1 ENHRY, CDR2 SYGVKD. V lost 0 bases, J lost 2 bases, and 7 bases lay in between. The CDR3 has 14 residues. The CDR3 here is CAISESQVQETQYF. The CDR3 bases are TGTGCCATCAGTGAGTCCCAAGTACAAGAGACCCAGTACTTC.

The CDR3 loop reads CASSELRGQGAEAFF. In DNA, the CDR3 is TGTGCCAGCAGTGAACTTCGGGGACAGGGCGCTGAAGCTTTCTTT. The chain links TRBV2 to TRBJ1-1; 9 bases line up with TRBD1. The CDR3 runs 15 residues. The junction had 7 bases not matched to a gene; V was cut back by 2 bases and J by 6 bases. Germline values: CDR1 SNHLY, CDR2 FYNNEI.

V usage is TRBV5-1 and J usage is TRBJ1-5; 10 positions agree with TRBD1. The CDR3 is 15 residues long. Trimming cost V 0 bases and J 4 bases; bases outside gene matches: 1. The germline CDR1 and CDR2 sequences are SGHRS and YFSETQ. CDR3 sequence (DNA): TGCGCCAGCAGCTTGGGACAGGGGGCTAATCAGCCCCAGCATTTT. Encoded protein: CASSLGQGANQPQHF.

The chain's CDR3 is CASSQDLTGLHGYTF. The DNA of the CDR3 is TGCGCCAGCAGCCAAGATCTAACAGGGCTACATGGCTACACCTTC. The chain employs TRBV4-3 and TRBJ1-2, with TRBD1 as a possible D gene (6 bases). Germline-derived CDR1 and CDR2 are LGHNA and YSLEER. The V end lost 0 bases, the J end lost 6 bases, and 14 bases lay between the germline ends. This CDR3 has 15 amino acids.

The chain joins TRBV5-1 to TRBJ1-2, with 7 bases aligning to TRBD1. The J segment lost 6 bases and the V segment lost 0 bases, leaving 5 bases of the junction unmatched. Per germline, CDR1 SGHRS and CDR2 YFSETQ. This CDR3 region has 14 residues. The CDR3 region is CASSLGQGLDGYTF. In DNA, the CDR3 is TGCGCCAGCAGCTTGGGACAGGGTTTGGATGGCTACACCTTC. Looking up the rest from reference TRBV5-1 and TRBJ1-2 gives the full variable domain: KAGVTQTPRYLIKTRGQQVTLSCSPISGHRSVSWYQQTPGQGLQFLFEYFSETQRNKGNFPGRFSGRQFSNSRSEMNVSTLELGDSALYLCASSLGQGLDGYTFGSGTRLTVV.

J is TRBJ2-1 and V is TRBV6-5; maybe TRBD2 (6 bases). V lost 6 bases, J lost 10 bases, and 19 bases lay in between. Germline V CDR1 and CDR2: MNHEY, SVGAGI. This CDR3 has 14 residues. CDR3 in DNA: TGTGCCAGCAGCTATAGCGGACATAAACGGGAGCAGTTCTTC. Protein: CASSYSGHKREQFF.

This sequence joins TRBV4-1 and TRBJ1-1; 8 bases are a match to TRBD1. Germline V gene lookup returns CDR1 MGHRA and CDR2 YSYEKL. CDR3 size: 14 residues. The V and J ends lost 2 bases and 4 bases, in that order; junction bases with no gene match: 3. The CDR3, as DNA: TGCGCCAGCAGCCAAAAGGACAGGGCCACTGAAGCTTTCTTT. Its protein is CASSQKDRATEAFF.

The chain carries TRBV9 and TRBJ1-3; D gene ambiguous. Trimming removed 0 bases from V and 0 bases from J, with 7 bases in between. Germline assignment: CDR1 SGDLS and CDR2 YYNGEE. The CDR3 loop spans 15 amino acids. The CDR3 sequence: CASSVGGSSGNTIYF. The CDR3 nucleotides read TGTGCCAGCAGCGTAGGGGGTAGCTCTGGAAACACCATATATTTT.

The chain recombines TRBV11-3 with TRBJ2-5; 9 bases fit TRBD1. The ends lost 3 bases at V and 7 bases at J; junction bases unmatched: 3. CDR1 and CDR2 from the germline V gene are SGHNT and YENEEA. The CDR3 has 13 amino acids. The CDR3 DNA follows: TGTGCCAGCAGCTTCTCACAGGGGGCGACCCAGTACTTC. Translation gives CASSFSQGATQYF.

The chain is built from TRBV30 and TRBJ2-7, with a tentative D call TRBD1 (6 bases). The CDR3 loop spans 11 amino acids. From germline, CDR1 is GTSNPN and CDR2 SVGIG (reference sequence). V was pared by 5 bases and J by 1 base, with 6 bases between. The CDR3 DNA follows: TGTGCCTGGGGACAGTCCTACGAGCAGTACTTC. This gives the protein CAWGQSYEQYF. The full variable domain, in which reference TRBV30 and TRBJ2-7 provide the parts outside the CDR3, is SQTIHQWPATLVQPVGSPLSLECTVEGTSNPNLYWYRQAAGRGLQLLFYSVGIGQISSEVPQNLSASRPQDRQFILSSKKLLLSDSGFYLCAWGQSYEQYFGPGTRLTVT.

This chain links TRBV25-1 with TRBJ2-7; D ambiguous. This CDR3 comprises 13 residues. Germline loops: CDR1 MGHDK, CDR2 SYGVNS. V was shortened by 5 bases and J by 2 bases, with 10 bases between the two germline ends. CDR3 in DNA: TGTGCCAGCAGTTCGCAACTAACCTACGAGCAGTACTTC. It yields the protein CASSSQLTYEQYF.

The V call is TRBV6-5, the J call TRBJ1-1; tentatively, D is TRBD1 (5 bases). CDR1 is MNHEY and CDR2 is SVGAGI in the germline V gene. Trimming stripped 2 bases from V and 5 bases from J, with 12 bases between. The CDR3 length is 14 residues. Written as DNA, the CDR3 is TGTGCCAGCAGTTACACGGCAGGGAGTACTGAAGCTTTCTTT. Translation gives CASSYTAGSTEAFF.

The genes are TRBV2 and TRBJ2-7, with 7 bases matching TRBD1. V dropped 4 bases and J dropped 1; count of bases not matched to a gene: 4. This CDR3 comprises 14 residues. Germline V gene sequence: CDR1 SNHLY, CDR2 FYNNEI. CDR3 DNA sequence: TGTGCCAGCAGTGGAACAGGGGTTTCCTACGAGCAGTACTTC. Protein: CASSGTGVSYEQYF.

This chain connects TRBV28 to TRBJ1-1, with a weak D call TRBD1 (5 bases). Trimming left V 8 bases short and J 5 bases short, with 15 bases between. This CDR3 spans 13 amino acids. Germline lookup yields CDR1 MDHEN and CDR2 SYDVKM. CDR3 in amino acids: CASGAHDGTEAFF. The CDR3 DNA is TGTGCCAGCGGGGCTCATGATGGGACTGAAGCTTTCTTT.

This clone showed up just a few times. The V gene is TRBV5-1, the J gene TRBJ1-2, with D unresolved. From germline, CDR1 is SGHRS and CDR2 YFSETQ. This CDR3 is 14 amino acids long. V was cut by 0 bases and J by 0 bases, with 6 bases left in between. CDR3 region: CASSLGGANYGYTF. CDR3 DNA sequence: TGCGCCAGCAGCTTGGGGGGAGCTAACTATGGCTACACCTTC.

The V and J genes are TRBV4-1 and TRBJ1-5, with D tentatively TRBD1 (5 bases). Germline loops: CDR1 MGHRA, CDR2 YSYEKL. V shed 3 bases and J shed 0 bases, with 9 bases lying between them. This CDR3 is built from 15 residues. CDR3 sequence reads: CASSHAGYSNQPQHF. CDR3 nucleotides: TGCGCCAGCAGCCACGCAGGGTATAGCAATCAGCCCCAGCATTTT.

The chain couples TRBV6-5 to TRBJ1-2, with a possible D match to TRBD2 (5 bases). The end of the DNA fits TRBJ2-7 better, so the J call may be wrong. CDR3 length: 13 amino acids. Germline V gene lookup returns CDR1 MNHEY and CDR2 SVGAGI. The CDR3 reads CASTRPGSYEQYF. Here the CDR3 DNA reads TGTGCCAGCACCCGACCGGGATCCTACGAGCAGTACTTC.

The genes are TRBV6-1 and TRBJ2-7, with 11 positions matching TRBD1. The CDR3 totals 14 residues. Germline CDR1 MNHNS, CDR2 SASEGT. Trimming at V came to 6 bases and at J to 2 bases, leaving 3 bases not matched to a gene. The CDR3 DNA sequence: TGTGCCAGCAGGGGACAGGGGGTCACCTACGAGCAGTACTTC. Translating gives CASRGQGVTYEQYF.

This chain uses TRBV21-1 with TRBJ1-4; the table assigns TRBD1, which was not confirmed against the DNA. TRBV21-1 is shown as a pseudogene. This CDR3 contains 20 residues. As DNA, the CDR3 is TGTGCCAGCAGCAAACTTCCAGGGGGCCTTTCTCCAGCAACTAATGAAAAACTGTTTTTT. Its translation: CASSKLPGGLSPATNEKLFF.

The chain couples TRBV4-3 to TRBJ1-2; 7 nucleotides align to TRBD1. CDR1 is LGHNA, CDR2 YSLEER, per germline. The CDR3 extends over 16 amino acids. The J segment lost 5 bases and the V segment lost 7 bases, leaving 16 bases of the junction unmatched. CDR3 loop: CASTNGGLGQLYGYTF. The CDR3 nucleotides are TGCGCCAGCACGAACGGGGGACTGGGACAGCTTTATGGCTACACCTTC.

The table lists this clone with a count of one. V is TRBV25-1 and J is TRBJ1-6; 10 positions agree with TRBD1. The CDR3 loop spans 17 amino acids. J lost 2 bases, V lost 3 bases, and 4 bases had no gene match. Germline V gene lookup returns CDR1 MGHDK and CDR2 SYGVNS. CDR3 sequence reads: CASSDWDRGTYNSPLHF. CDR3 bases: TGTGCCAGCAGTGATTGGGACAGGGGAACCTATAATTCACCCCTCCACTTT.

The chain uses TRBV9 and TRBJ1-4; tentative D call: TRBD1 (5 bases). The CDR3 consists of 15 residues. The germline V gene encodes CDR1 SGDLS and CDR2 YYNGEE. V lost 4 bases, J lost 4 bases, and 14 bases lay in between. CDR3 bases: TGTGCCAGCAGCTCATCCGGGACGGTTAATGAAAAACTGTTTTTT. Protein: CASSSSGTVNEKLFF.

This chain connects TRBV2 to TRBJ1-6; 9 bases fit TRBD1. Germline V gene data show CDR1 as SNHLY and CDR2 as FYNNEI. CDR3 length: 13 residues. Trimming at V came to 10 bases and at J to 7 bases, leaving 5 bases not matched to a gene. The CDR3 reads CATRGQGNSPLHF. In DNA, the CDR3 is TGTGCCACCCGAGGACAGGGGAATTCACCCCTCCACTTT.

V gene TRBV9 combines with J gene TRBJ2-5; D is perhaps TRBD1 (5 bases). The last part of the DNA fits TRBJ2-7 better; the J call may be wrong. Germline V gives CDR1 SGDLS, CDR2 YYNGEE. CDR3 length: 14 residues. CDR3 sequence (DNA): TGTGCCAGCAGCTTCAGGGCTGACGGTTACGAGCAGTACTTC. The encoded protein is CASSFRADGYEQYF.

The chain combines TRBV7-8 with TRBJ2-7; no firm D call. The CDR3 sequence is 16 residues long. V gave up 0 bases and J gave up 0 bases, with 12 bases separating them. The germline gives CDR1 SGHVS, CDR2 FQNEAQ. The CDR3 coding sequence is TGTGCCAGCAGCTTAGCGAAGGAGAAAGTCTCCTACGAGCAGTACTTC. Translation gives CASSLAKEKVSYEQYF.

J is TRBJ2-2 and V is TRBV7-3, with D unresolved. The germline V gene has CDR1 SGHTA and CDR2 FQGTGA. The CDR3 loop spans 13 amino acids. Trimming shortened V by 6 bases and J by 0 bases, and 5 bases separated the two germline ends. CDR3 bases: TGTGCCAGCAGGATCACGAACACCGGGGAGCTGTTTTTT. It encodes CASRITNTGELFF.